This TCR beta chain was sequenced during a study of CD8 T cells in Susac syndrome (dated by TCRdb to about 2019). General notes on the study: The study used repertoire sequencing to test whether antigen drove CD8+ T cell activation and differentiation in Susac syndrome.

What the work shows at the level of the full study, not this receptor alone: The study acknowledged that relatively few individuals were included in the TCR sequencing and HLA analysis.

Points on this clonotype: There is no known antigen for this receptor. Nothing much larger sits one base from this clone, and base qualities are not available.

RNA was extracted with the RNeasy kit and roughly 0.45 to 1 ug was reverse transcribed using random hexamers. The immunoSEQ multiplex PCR assay, covering 54 Vbeta and 13 Jbeta segments, was used to amplify TCR beta CDR3 regions. Bias from PCR amplification was corrected by using a synthetic template baseline for primer optimization and for computational correction. Under the source paper's analysis protocol: Reads were annotated to V, D and J genes according to IMGT and were analyzed with immunoSEQ Analyzer, with only productive sequences retained. To calculate clonality, Shannon entropy was normalized by log2 of the number of productive unique sequences and then subtracted from one. For each patient and control, public and private clones were evaluated among the 100 most prevalent clones. Susac-specific clones were defined as absent from healthy and MS cohorts, 850 to 1,300 published viral clones and other ImmuneACCESS disease sequences. The public reads were reanalyzed by TCRdb: fastp trimming at Q25, MiXCR alignment, in-frame beta chains only. Each CDR3 protein gets just one entry, which takes the most common genes and DNA from the rows behind it. TCRdb's processing, not the study's, gives the V and J calls here. The sample table holds some 160,000 distinct CDR3 sequences, of which about 92% were seen once. Clones ranked in the top ten supply 0.08% of the sample.

Cut back by 0 bases and 2 bases, the V and J ends lie 7 bases apart. The germline V gene yields ENHRY for CDR1 and SYGVKD for CDR2. Spanning cysteine to phenylalanine, the CDR3 consists of 14 amino acids. The read is trimmed to its CDR3 DNA, 42 bases read in frame from base 1. Peripheral blood CD8+ and CD4+ T cells from healthy donors, Susac syndrome patients and multiple sclerosis patients were profiled by high-throughput TCR beta sequencing. Healthy donors were age- and sex-matched controls. Bulk CD8+ and CD4+ T cells were purified by magnetic negative isolation, while CD8+ TEMRA cells were enriched using FACS. Blood was drawn into EDTA tubes, processed within 24 hours, and PBMCs were isolated by density gradient centrifugation. PBMCs intended for TCR sequencing were cryopreserved in liquid nitrogen and thawed later in a water bath at 37 degrees C. Purity of sorted or isolated CD4+, CD8+ and CD8+ TEMRA cells was at least 90%.

The sequence derives from a human donor in good health. The V gene is TRBV10-3 and the J gene is TRBJ1-2, and the D gene may be TRBD1, 5 bases matching. Source material: CD4+ T cells from PBMCs. The CDR3 region: CAISESWGNYGYTF. The nucleotides read TGTGCCATCAGTGAGTCGTGGGGGAACTATGGCTACACCTTC.